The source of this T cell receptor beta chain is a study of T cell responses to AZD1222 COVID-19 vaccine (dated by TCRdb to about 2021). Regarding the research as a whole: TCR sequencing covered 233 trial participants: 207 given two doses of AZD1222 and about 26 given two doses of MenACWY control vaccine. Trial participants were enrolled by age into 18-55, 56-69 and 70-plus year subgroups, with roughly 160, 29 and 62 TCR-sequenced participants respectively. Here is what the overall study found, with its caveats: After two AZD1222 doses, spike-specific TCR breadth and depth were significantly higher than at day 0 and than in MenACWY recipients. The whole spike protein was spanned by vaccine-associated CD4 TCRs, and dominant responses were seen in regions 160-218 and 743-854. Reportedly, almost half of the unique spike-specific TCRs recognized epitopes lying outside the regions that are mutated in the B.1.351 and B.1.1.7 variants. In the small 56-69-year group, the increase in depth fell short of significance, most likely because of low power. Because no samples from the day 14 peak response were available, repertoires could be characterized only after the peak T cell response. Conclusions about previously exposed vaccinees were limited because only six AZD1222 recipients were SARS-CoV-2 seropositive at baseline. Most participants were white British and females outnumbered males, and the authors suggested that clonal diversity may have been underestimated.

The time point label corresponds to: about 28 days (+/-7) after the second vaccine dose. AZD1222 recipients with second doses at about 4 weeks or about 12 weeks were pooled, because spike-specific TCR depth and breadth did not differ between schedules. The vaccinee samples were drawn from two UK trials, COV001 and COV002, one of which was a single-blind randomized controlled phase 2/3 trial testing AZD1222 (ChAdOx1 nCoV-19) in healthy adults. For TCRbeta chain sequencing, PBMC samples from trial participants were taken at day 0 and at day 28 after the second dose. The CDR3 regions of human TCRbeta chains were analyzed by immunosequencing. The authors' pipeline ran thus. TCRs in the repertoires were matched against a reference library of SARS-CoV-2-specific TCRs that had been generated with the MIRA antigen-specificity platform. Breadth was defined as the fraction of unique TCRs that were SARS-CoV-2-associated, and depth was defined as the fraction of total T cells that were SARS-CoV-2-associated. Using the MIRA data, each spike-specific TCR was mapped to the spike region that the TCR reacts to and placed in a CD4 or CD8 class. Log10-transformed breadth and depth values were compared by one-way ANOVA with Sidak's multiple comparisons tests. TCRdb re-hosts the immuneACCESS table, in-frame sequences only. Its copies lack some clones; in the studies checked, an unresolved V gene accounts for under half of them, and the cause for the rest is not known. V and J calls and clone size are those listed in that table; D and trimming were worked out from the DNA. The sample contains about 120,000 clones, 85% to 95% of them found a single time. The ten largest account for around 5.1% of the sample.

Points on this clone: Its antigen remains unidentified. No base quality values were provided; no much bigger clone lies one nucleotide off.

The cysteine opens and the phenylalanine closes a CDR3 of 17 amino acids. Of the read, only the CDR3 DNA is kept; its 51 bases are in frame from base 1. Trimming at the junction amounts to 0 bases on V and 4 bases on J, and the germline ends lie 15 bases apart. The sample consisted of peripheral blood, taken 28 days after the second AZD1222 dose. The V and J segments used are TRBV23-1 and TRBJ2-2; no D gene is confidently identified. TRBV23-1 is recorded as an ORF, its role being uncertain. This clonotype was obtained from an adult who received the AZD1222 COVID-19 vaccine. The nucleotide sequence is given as TGCGCCAGCAGTCAATCGGCGAGAAGGCTGGGCACCGGGGAGCTGTTTTTT. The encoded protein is CASSQSARRLGTGELFF.